The source of this TCR beta chain is a study of blood T cells in healthy people across ages. This clonotype was picked up a small number of times. Together with a sample-barcoded 5' primer, a J-beta primer mix was included in a second PCR lasting about 7 to 12 cycles. TCRdb fed the 5' RACE reads into MiXCR, producing one record per CDR3 protein. The repertoire has over a million distinct CDR3 sequences, 45% to 70% of them found once; the top ten carry 6.5% to 8%. Total RNA was extracted at no less than 6 micrograms per sample. Trimming shortened V by 0 bases and J by 7 bases, and 5 bases separated the two germline ends. The germline CDR1 and CDR2 sequences are LNHNV and YYDKDF (reference sequence). This CDR3 is built from 12 residues.

The chain couples TRBV15 to TRBJ2-3; D unclear. Specimen: blood. The sequence came from a man aged 18 to 30 in good health. DNA of the CDR3: TGTGCCACCAGCAGAGATGCGAATACGCAGTATTTT. This translates into CATSRDANTQYF.